The TCR beta chain under discussion was sequenced for a study of T-cell reconstitution after alpha-beta-depleted transplantation in children. Study conclusions and caveats: Reportedly, only several hundred clones from non-depleted graft cells drove alpha-beta T-cell counts at about two months. Newly generated T cells supplied most T-cell counts and diversity one year post-transplant.

The CDR3 sequence is 18 residues long. Trimming left V 2 bases short and J 2 bases short, with 18 bases between. The germline gives CDR1 SGHTA, CDR2 FQGNSA. Note on this clonotype: Its specificity is unknown.

Construction of the TCRbeta library involved unique molecular identifiers. TCRdb analysed the PCR reads with MiXCR anew, one entry per CDR3 protein. The sample yields 500,000 to 750,000 distinct CDR3 sequences, over 20% seen once. This receptor was taken from a boy under two years old with Wiskott-Aldrich syndrome, due to receive a stem cell transplant. V gene TRBV7-2 combines with J gene TRBJ1-4; no clear D gene. The input for sequencing was PBMCs, taken before TCRalphabeta/CD19-depleted stem cell transplant. The CDR3 DNA sequence: TGTGCCAGCAGCTTAACGCTCAGGATCGACGGGACTAATGAAAAACTGTTTTTT. Its protein product is CASSLTLRIDGTNEKLFF.